This T cell receptor (beta chain) derives from a study of blood T cell repertoires in COVID-19. Study in general: PBMCs, B-cell-depleted T cells, or T cells provided the cDNA or gDNA that made up the material.

This CDR3 has 12 residues. V lost 5 bases, J lost 3 bases, and 8 bases lay in between. Study processing details: Cell counts per sample came from amplifying reference gene primers. Clones were sequenced by immunoSEQ multiplex PCR, and TCRdb holds only the in-frame ones, with some missing. V and J calls and clone size come straight from that table; D and trimming were deduced from the DNA. The table has approximately 210,000 clones, just over 85% seen once; the top ten hold 1.5%. This sequence was found in a man between 18 and 29 years old with active or convalescent COVID-19. The sequenced sample was peripheral blood. The chain combines TRBV12-3 or TRBV12-4 with TRBJ2-7; no firm D call. DNA of the CDR3: TGTGCCAGCAGTACTAACAACTACGAGCAGTACTTC. Amino acid sequence: CASSTNNYEQYF.